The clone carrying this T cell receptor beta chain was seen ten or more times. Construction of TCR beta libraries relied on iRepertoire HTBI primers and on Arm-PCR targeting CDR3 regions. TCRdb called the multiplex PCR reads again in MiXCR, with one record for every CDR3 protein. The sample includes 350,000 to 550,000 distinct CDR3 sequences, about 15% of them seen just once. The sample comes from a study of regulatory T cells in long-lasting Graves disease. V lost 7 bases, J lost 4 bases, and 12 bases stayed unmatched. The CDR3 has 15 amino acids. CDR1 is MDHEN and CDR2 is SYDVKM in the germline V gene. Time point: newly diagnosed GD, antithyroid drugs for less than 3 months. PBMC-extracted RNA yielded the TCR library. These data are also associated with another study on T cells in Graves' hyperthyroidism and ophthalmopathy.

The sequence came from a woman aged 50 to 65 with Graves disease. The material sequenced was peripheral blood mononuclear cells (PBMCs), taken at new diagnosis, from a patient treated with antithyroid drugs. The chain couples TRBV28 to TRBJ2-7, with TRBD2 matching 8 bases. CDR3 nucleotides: TGTGCCAGCAAAGCTTCGGGAGCGGGAGCTTACGAGCAGTACTTC. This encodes CASKASGAGAYEQYF. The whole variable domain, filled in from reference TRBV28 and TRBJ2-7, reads DVKVTQSSRYLVKRTGEKVFLECVQDMDHENMFWYRQDPGLGLRLIYFSYDVKMKEKGDIPEGYSVSREKKERFSLILESASTNQTSMYLCASKASGAGAYEQYFGPGTRLTVT.